Below, 30 T cell receptor beta chains from the same sample are listed, as sequenced in a study of beta chain features in type 1 diabetes listed by TCRdb under 2018. Overall study results and their limits: In all four CD4+ subsets, TCRB CDR3 length was moderately but significantly shorter in type 1 diabetes patients.

Antigen specificity for these receptors is unknown. The library was generated by the immunoSEQ multiplex PCR assay. All of the isolated RNA was reverse transcribed with the High Capacity cDNA Reverse Transcription Kit, so expressed TCRB transcripts were sequenced. The clones in this table, taken by TCRdb from immuneACCESS, are in-frame only. Not every clone is retained; where verified, under half of the shortfall comes from an unresolved V gene, and the cause of the rest is unknown. The sample data list 350,000 to 400,000 clones, and 10% to 15% of these were observed just once. The top ten clonotypes cover about 0.01% of the sample. Sequenced sample: naive CD4+ T cells from blood. In the paper's terms, the cell subset or site label means: true naive CD4+ T cells. These receptors were obtained from a woman younger than 30 with type 1 diabetes.

This clone was detected a few times. V usage is TRBV19 and J usage is TRBJ2-1, with D perhaps matching TRBD2 (5 bases). V gave up 5 bases and J gave up 8 bases, with 13 bases separating them. The CDR3 loop spans 13 amino acids. Germline V gene sequence: CDR1 LNHDA, CDR2 SQIVND (reference sequence). In DNA form, the CDR3 reads TGTGCCAGTAGTTTTAACGCGGGTTATGAGCAGTTCTTC. This codes for CASSFNAGYEQFF.

This clone showed up just once. The V and J genes are TRBV7-3 and TRBJ2-5; 10 bases agree with TRBD1. V lost 4 bases, J lost 2 bases, and 4 bases stayed unmatched. The germline V gene encodes CDR1 SGHTA and CDR2 FQGTGA. The CDR3 contains 15 residues. In DNA form, the CDR3 reads TGTGCCAGCAGCTCCGGGACAGGGGATCAAGAGACCCAGTACTTC. Its protein is CASSSGTGDQETQYF.

The gene calls are TRBV7-2 and TRBJ2-7, with D unclear. The germline V gene has CDR1 SGHTA and CDR2 FQGNSA. Trimming removed 6 bases from V and 2 bases from J, with 5 bases in between. The CDR3 runs to 11 residues. As DNA, the CDR3 is TGTGCCAGCAGAAATACCTACGAGCAGTACTTC. Translating gives CASRNTYEQYF. The full variable domain, in which reference TRBV7-2 and TRBJ2-7 provide the parts outside the CDR3, is GAGVSQSPSNKVTEKGKDVELRCDPISGHTALYWYRQSLGQGLEFLIYFQGNSAPDKSGLPSDRFSAERTGGSVSTLTIQRTQQEDSAVYLCASRNTYEQYFGPGTRLTVT.

This chain connects TRBV29-1 to TRBJ1-2; D may be TRBD1 (5 bases). Per germline, CDR1 SQVTM and CDR2 ANQGSEA. Trimming pared 6 bases from V and 4 bases from J, leaving 15 bases between. This CDR3 comprises 13 residues. The CDR3 loop is CSVSAGRFYGYTF. CDR3 nucleotide sequence: TGCAGCGTCTCGGCAGGGAGGTTCTATGGCTACACCTTC.

This chain links TRBV19 with TRBJ2-1; 7 bases are a match to TRBD1. The V and J ends lost 7 bases and 5 bases, in that order; junction bases with no gene match: 8. The CDR3 contains 14 residues. The germline V gene encodes CDR1 LNHDA and CDR2 SQIVND (reference sequence). CDR3 in DNA: TGTGCCAGTATCTCAGACAGGGCTCACAATGAGCAGTTCTTC. This translates into CASISDRAHNEQFF.

The table lists this clone with a few counts. The chain couples TRBV19 to TRBJ2-4; no definite D call. V lost 5 bases, J lost 2 bases, and 13 bases lay in between. From germline, CDR1 is LNHDA and CDR2 SQIVND (reference sequence). The CDR3 is 15 amino acids. CDR3 coding DNA: TGTGCCAGTAGTCCAGCTGATGGGCCCAAAAACATTCAGTACTTC. Translating gives CASSPADGPKNIQYF.

The chain links TRBV7-8 to TRBJ2-2; D possibly corresponds to TRBD2 (6 bases). The V gene's germline CDR1 is SGHVS and CDR2 FQNEAQ. Trimming took 8 bases from V and 5 from J, leaving 21 bases between them. CDR3 length: 16 residues. Here the CDR3 DNA reads TGTGCCAGCTACCAGCGGGCGAACCGAAGGACCGGGGAGCTGTTTTTT. It translates to CASYQRANRRTGELFF.

V is TRBV9 and J is TRBJ2-3, with 13 positions matching TRBD2. The germline V gene encodes CDR1 SGDLS and CDR2 YYNGEE. The CDR3 contains 17 residues. With V trimmed by 4 bases and J by 2 bases, 7 bases remained unmatched. The DNA for the CDR3 is TGTGCCAGCAGCACCCGGACTAGCGGGGGAGTCACAGATACGCAGTATTTT. It specifies CASSTRTSGGVTDTQYF.

The sample holds a few counts of this clone. This chain links TRBV9 with TRBJ2-3; TRBD1 matches 8 bases. V lost 4 bases to trimming and J lost 4 bases; unmatched junction nucleotides: 8. The CDR3 runs to 15 residues. Germline CDR1 SGDLS, CDR2 YYNGEE. The CDR3 DNA reads as TGTGCCAGCAGCAAATTGACAGGGGCCGCAGATACGCAGTATTTT. It encodes CASSKLTGAADTQYF. Looking up the rest from reference TRBV9 and TRBJ2-3 gives the full variable domain: DSGVTQTPKHLITATGQRVTLRCSPRSGDLSVYWYQQSLDQGLQFLIQYYNGEERAKGNILERFSAQQFPDLHSELNLSSLELGDSALYFCASSKLTGAADTQYFGPGTRLTVL.

V usage is TRBV18 and J usage is TRBJ1-2, with 7 bases identical to TRBD1. The V gene end was trimmed by 5 bases and the J gene end by 2 bases; junction bases not matched to a gene: 5. The V gene's germline CDR1 is KGHSH and CDR2 LQKENI. The CDR3 has 14 residues. CDR3 region: CASSDETGNYGYTF. DNA of the CDR3: TGTGCCAGCTCAGACGAGACAGGGAACTATGGCTACACCTTC.

V is TRBV5-1 and J is TRBJ2-1; D perhaps matches TRBD2 (5 bases). Germline V lookup: CDR1 SGHRS, CDR2 YFSETQ. The CDR3 is 16 amino acids. Deletions cut 3 bases from V and 0 bases from J, with 13 bases between. The CDR3 loop is CASSWLTRHSYNEQFF. The CDR3 DNA is TGCGCCAGCAGCTGGTTAACTAGACACTCCTACAATGAGCAGTTCTTC.

The chain has TRBV27 and TRBJ2-3; 7 nucleotides line up with TRBD1. This CDR3 spans 15 amino acids. In germline, CDR1 is MNHEY, CDR2 SMNVEV (reference sequence). V trimming: 3 bases; J trimming: 1 base; junction bases outside the gene matches: 4. CDR3 in amino acids: CASSFLDRRTDTQYF. Written as DNA, the CDR3 is TGTGCCAGCAGTTTCTTGGACAGGCGCACAGATACGCAGTATTTT.

The V and J genes are TRBV5-4 and TRBJ2-2, with TRBD2 matching 9 bases. V lost 4 bases to trimming and J lost 5 bases; unmatched junction nucleotides: 6. Germline V gene lookup returns CDR1 SGHNT and CDR2 YYREEE (reference sequence). CDR3 length: 15 amino acids. The CDR3 bases are TGTGCCAGCAGCCGTCCTAGCGGGGAGACCGGGGAGCTGTTTTTT. This sequence encodes CASSRPSGETGELFF.

This sequence joins TRBV5-1 and TRBJ2-1, with 7 bases aligning to TRBD2. V was clipped by 5 bases and J by 4 bases; unmatched bases: 9. The CDR3 has 15 amino acids. CDR1 SGHRS and CDR2 YFSETQ come from the germline V gene. DNA of the CDR3: TGCGCCAGCAGTCCCAACGCGGGAGCATACAATGAGCAGTTCTTC. As protein: CASSPNAGAYNEQFF.

The rearrangement links TRBV5-1 to TRBJ2-3, with D possibly being TRBD1 (5 bases). V gave up 3 bases and J gave up 6 bases, with 14 bases separating them. Germline V gene lookup returns CDR1 SGHRS and CDR2 YFSETQ. The CDR3 is 14 amino acids. Written as DNA, the CDR3 is TGCGCCAGCAGCTCCCAGCTGGGGCCGGATACGCAGTATTTT. Protein sequence: CASSSQLGPDTQYF.

This clone was seen a few times. Other DNA sequences in this sample translate to the same CDR3. The rearrangement joins TRBV30 to TRBJ1-5, with 7 bases that match TRBD1. The CDR3 covers 13 residues. Germline V gene sequence: CDR1 GTSNPN, CDR2 SVGIG (reference sequence). The junction had 2 bases not matched to a gene; V was cut back by 2 bases and J by 4 bases. CDR3 DNA sequence: TGTGCCTGGAGTAGGACAGGAAATCAGCCCCAGCATTTT. This sequence encodes CAWSRTGNQPQHF.

V and J are TRBV6-6 and TRBJ1-3; maybe TRBD1 (5 bases). The CDR3 has 15 residues. Trimming left V 5 bases short and J 0 bases short, with 11 bases between. The germline V gene has CDR1 MNHNY and CDR2 SVGAGI (reference sequence). In DNA form, the CDR3 reads TGTGCCAGCAGTCCCCGACAGAGCTCTGGAAACACCATATATTTT. Protein sequence: CASSPRQSSGNTIYF.

In its sample, this clone was seen a few times. J is TRBJ1-4 and V is TRBV30; TRBD1 matches 8 bases. From germline, CDR1 is GTSNPN and CDR2 SVGIG (reference sequence). Unmatched junction bases numbered 7, after V lost 5 bases and J lost 8 bases. The CDR3 is 13 amino acids. The CDR3 DNA is TGTGCCTGGGGACAGGGCGGGTTGGAAAAACTGTTTTTT. Translated: CAWGQGGLEKLFF.

This chain links TRBV7-2 with TRBJ1-5; no clear D gene. The CDR3 runs to 13 residues. The V end lost 5 bases, the J end lost 8 bases, and 13 bases lay between the germline ends. CDR1 and CDR2 (germline): SGHTA, FQGNSA. In DNA, the CDR3 is TGTGCCAGCAGCGCGCGGGTGATTGAGCCCCAGCATTTT. It encodes CASSARVIEPQHF.

The sample holds a few counts of this clone. The rearrangement uses TRBV18 and TRBJ1-2; D might be TRBD1 (6 bases). Germline V CDR1 and CDR2: KGHSH, LQKENI. CDR3 length: 13 amino acids. With 0 bases removed from V and 8 bases from J, the gap between germline ends came to 10 bases. Written as DNA, the CDR3 is TGTGCCAGCTCACCACCGACAGGAGCGGGCTACACCTTC. Protein sequence: CASSPPTGAGYTF.

In its sample, this clone was seen a few times. This chain uses TRBV15 with TRBJ1-1, with D uncertain. Germline V CDR1 and CDR2: LNHNV, YYDKDF (reference sequence). Trimming pared 0 bases from V and 1 base from J, leaving 6 bases between. CDR3 length equals 14 residues. CDR3 coding DNA: TGTGCCACCAGCAGAGAAGGGAGGAACACTGAAGCTTTCTTT. Translated: CATSREGRNTEAFF.

The chain has TRBV5-1 and TRBJ2-7, with 8 bases that match TRBD1. The CDR3 is 12 amino acids. CDR1 and CDR2 from the germline V gene are SGHRS and YFSETQ. The V gene end was trimmed by 5 bases and the J gene end by 8 bases; junction bases not matched to a gene: 6. The CDR3 is CASSYGDRQQYF. The CDR3 DNA sequence: TGCGCCAGCAGTTATGGGGACAGGCAGCAGTACTTC.

This clone was observed a handful of times. This chain's CDR3 is CASSESPSKDEQFF. The CDR3 DNA sequence: TGTGCCAGCAGTGAGTCACCTAGCAAGGATGAGCAGTTCTTC. This chain joins TRBV2 and TRBJ2-1; tentatively, D is TRBD2 (5 bases). Between the trimmed V and J ends, which lost 3 bases and 8 bases, there was a span of 14 bases. The germline V gene encodes CDR1 SNHLY and CDR2 FYNNEI. The CDR3 totals 14 residues. Looking up the rest from reference TRBV2 and TRBJ2-1 gives the full variable domain: EPEVTQTPSHQVTQMGQEVILRCVPISNHLYFYWYRQILGQKVEFLVSFYNNEISEKSEIFDDQFSVERPDGSNFTLKIRSTKLEDSAMYFCASSESPSKDEQFFGPGTRLTVL.

The chain couples TRBV4-1 to TRBJ1-2, with 7 bases matching TRBD1. Germline assignment: CDR1 MGHRA and CDR2 YSYEKL. There are 16 residues in the CDR3. V lost 4 bases and J lost 3; bases outside the gene matches: 11. The CDR3 region has the DNA TGCGCCAGCAGCCGGGAGAGACAGGGAGACCACTATGGCTACACCTTC. Protein product: CASSRERQGDHYGYTF.

The chain uses TRBV6-6 and TRBJ1-2; tentatively, D is TRBD1 (5 bases). The CDR3 runs to 13 residues. Trimming stripped 6 bases from V and 7 bases from J, with 15 bases between. Germline CDR1 is MNHNY and CDR2 is SVGAGI (reference sequence). In DNA, the CDR3 is TGTGCCAGCAGGTCGGCCCCGGGGGGTGGCTACACCTTC. Encoded protein: CASRSAPGGGYTF.

This clone was seen a few times. The gene calls are TRBV5-4 and TRBJ2-3, with 7 bases fitting TRBD2. The CDR3 contains 16 residues. Germline CDR1 is SGHNT and CDR2 is YYREEE (reference sequence). The V and J ends lost 0 bases and 1 base, in that order; junction bases with no gene match: 5. The CDR3 DNA reads as TGTGCCAGCAGCTTGGTCCAGCGGGAAGGCACAGATACGCAGTATTTT. As protein: CASSLVQREGTDTQYF.

V usage is TRBV18 and J usage is TRBJ2-7; the match to TRBD2 covers 12 bases. The germline V gene has CDR1 KGHSH and CDR2 LQKENI. Germline trimming cut 5 bases from V and 3 bases from J; bases unmatched to any gene: 2. This CDR3 spans 14 amino acids. The chain's CDR3 is CASSASGRGYEQYF. The CDR3, as DNA: TGTGCCAGCTCAGCTAGCGGGAGGGGCTACGAGCAGTACTTC.

Only a few counts were recorded for this clone. The rearrangement joins TRBV2 to TRBJ1-1; no reliable D call. The CDR3 has 13 residues. V was clipped by 6 bases and J by 1 base, with 9 bases between them. Germline CDR1 and CDR2: SNHLY and FYNNEI. For the CDR3, the DNA is TGTGCCAGCAGGTACAGAGAGAACACTGAAGCTTTCTTT. Translation gives CASRYRENTEAFF.

This clone was counted a few times. The V gene is TRBV4-1, the J gene TRBJ2-5; TRBD2 matches 10 bases. There are 16 residues in the CDR3. With V trimmed by 4 bases and J by 4 bases, 9 bases remained unmatched. The V gene's germline CDR1 is MGHRA and CDR2 YSYEKL. As DNA, the CDR3 is TGCGCCAGCAGCCTCTACGGACTAGCGGCGGGAGAGACCCAGTACTTC. It encodes CASSLYGLAAGETQYF.

This clone was seen a handful of times. The V call is TRBV27, the J call TRBJ2-2; D call uncertain. The CDR3 extends over 13 amino acids. Germline CDR1 is MNHEY and CDR2 is SMNVEV (reference sequence). Trimming removed 8 bases from V and 4 bases from J, with 11 bases in between. CDR3 sequence (DNA): TGTGCCAGCGCGTCGTTTGGCACCGGGGAGCTGTTTTTT. Encoded protein: CASASFGTGELFF.